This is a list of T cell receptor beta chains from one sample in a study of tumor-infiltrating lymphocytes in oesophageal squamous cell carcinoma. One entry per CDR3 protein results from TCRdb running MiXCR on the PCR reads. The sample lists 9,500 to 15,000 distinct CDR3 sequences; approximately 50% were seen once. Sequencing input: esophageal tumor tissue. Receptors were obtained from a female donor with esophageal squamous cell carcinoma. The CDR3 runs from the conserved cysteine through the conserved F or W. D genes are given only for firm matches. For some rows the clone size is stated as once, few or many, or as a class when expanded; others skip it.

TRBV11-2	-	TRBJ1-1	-	TGTGCCAGCAGCTTTGTGAACACTGAAGCTTTCTTT	CASSFVNTEAFF
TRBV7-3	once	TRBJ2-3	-	TGTGCCAGCAGCCGATCTAAGAACACAGATACGCAGTATTTT	CASSRSKNTDTQYF
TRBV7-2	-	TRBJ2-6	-	TGTGCCAGCAGCTTAGTCGGGCCCTCTGGGGCCAACGTCCTGACTTTC	CASSLVGPSGANVLTF
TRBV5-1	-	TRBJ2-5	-	TGCGCCAGCAGCTTGGGAGGGATCCAAGAGACCCAGTACTTC	CASSLGGIQETQYF
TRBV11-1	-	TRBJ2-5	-	TGTGCCAGCAGAACGACGGGAATTGGAGAGACCCAGTACTTC	CASRTTGIGETQYF
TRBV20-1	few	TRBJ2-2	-	TGCAGTGCTAGAGCGGACACCGGGGAGCTGTTTTTT	CSARADTGELFF
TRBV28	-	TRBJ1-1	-	TGTGCCAGCAGTTTTAACTTGCACACTGAAGCTTTCTTT	CASSFNLHTEAFF
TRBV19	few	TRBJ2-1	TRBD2	TGTGCCAGTCTTCGGACTAGCGGGATTTACGATGAGCAGTTCTTC	CASLRTSGIYDEQFF
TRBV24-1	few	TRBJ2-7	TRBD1	TGTGCCACCAGTGCTGACAGGGTTAATTCACCCCTCCACTTC	CATSADRVNSPLHF
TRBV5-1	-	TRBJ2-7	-	TGCGCCAGCAGCTTGGGCGGGGCCGAGCAGTACTTC	CASSLGGAEQYF
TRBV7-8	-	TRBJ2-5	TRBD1	TGTGCCAGCAGCTTAGGGGACAGGTCTCTTGAGCAGTACTTC	CASSLGDRSLEQYF
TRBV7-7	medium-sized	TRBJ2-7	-	TGTGCTAGCAGCTTGGGCGAAGGAGGGTACGAGCAGTACTTC	CASSLGEGGYEQYF
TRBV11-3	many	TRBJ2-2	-	TGTGCCAGCAGCTTAGTCCTCACCGGGGAGCTGTTTTTT	CASSLVLTGELFF
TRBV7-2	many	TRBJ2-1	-	TGTGCCAGCAGCTTATACTCCGGAACCTACAATGAGCAGTTCTTC	CASSLYSGTYNEQFF
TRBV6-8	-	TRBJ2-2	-	TGTGCCAGCAGTGGGACCCACACCGGGGAGCTGTTTTTT	CASSGTHTGELFF
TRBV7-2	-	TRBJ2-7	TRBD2	TGTGCCAGCAGCTTAGATGGGACTAGCGGGGGGAACAATGAGCAGTACTTC	CASSLDGTSGGNNEQYF
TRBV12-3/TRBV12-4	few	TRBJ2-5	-	TGTGCCAGCATGCGGTTCTTAGGAGAGACCCAGTACTTC	CASMRFLGETQYF
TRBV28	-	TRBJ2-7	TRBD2	TGTGCCAGCAGTTTAGTGCTAGCGGGTACCTACGAGCAGTACTTC	CASSLVLAGTYEQYF
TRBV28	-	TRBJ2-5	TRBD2	TGTGCCAGTACCGGGGGGTTGGAGACCCAGTACTTC	CASTGGLETQYF
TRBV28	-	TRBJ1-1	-	TGTGCCAGCAGTTCTATTTTGGTACTACTGAACACTGAAGCTTTCTTT	CASSSILVLLNTEAFF
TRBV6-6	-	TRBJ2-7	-	TGTGCCAGCAGCACACGCAGGGCGTGGGTGTACGAGCAGTACTTC	CASSTRRAWVYEQYF
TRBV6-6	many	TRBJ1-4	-	TGTGCCAGCAGTTACTCGACAGTGAATGAAAAACTGTTTTTT	CASSYSTVNEKLFF
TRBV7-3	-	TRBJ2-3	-	TGTGCCAGCAGCCAGTTTGGGGATACGCAGTATTTT	CASSQFGDTQYF
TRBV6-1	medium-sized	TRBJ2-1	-	-	CASSSSGLAGGLDNEQFF